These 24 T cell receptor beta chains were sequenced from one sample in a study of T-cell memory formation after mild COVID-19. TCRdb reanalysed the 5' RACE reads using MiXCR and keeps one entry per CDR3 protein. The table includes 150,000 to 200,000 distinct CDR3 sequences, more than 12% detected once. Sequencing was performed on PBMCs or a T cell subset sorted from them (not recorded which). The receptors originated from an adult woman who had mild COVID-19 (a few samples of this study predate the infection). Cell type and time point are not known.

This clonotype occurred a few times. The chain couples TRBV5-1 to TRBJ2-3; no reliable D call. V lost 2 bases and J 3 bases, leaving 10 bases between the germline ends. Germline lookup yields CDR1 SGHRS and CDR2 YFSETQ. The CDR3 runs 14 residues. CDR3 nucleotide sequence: TGCGCCAGCAGCTTTGCTCCCGGGACAGATACGCAGTATTTT. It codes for CASSFAPGTDTQYF. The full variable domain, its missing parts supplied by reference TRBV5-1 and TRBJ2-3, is KAGVTQTPRYLIKTRGQQVTLSCSPISGHRSVSWYQQTPGQGLQFLFEYFSETQRNKGNFPGRFSGRQFSNSRSEMNVSTLELGDSALYLCASSFAPGTDTQYFGPGTRLTVL.

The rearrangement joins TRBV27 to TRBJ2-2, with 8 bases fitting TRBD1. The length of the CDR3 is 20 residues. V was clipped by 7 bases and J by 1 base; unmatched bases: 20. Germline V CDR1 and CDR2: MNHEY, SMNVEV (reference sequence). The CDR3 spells CASTLLFGTGEAKNTGELFF. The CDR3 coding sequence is TGTGCCAGCACCCTATTATTTGGGACAGGAGAAGCTAAGAACACCGGGGAGCTGTTTTTT.

DNA of the CDR3: TGTGCCAGCAGCAGGAGACTAGCGGGCCAAAAGGAAACCTACGAGCAGTACTTC. It encodes CASSRRLAGQKETYEQYF. This chain uses TRBV4-2 with TRBJ2-7; 10 bases agree with TRBD2. Trimming removed 5 bases from V and 2 bases from J; junction bases left unmatched: 15. The CDR3 spans 18 residues. Germline-derived CDR1 and CDR2 are LGHNA and YNFKEQ.

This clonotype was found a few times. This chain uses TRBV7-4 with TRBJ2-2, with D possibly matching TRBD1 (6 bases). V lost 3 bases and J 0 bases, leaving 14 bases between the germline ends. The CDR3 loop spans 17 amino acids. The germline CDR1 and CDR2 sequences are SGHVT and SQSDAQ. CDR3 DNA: TGTGCCAGCAGCTTCCCGCGGACAGCCGCGAACACCGGGGAGCTGTTTTTT. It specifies CASSFPRTAANTGELFF.

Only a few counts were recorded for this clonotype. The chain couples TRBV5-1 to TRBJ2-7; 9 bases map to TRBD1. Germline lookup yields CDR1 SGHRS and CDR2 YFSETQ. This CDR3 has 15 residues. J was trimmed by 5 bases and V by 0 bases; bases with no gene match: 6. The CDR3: CASSLGGTGSHEQYF. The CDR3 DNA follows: TGCGCCAGCAGCTTGGGAGGGACAGGGTCCCACGAGCAGTACTTC.

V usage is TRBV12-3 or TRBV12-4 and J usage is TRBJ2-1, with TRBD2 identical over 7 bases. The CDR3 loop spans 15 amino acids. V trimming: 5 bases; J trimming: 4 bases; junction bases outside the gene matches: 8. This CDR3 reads CASSGGLDRYNEQFF. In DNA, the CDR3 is TGTGCCAGCAGTGGTGGACTAGACCGATACAATGAGCAGTTCTTC.

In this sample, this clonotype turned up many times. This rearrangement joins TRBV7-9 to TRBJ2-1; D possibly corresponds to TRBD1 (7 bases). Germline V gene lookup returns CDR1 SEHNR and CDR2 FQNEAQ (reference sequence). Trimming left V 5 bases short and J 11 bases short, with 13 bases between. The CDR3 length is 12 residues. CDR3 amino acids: CASSPGGQQQFF. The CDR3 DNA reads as TGTGCCAGCAGCCCCGGGGGACAGCAGCAGTTCTTC.

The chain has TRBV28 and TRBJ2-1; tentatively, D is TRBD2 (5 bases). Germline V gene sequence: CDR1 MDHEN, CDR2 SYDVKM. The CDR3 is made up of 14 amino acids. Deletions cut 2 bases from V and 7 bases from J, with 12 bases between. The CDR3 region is CASSLERTGNEQFF. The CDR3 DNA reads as TGTGCCAGCAGTTTAGAGAGGACGGGGAATGAGCAGTTCTTC.

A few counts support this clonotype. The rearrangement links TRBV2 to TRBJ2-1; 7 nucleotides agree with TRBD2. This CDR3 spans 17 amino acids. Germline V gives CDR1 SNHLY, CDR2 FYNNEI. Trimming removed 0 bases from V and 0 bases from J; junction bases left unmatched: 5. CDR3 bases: TGTGCCAGCAGTGAAGCGGCGGGGGAGAGCTCCTACAATGAGCAGTTCTTC. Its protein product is CASSEAAGESSYNEQFF.

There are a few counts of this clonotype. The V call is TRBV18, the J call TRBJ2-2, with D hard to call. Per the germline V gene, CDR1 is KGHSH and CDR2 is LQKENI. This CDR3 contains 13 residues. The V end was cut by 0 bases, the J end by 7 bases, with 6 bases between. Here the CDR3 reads CASSPPTIGELFF. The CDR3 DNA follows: TGTGCCAGCTCACCACCCACGATCGGGGAGCTGTTTTTT.

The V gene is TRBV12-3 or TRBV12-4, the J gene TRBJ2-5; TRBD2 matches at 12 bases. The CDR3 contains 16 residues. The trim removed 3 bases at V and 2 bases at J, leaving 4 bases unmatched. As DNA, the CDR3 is TGTGCCAGCAGTTTCCTAGCGGGGGGGCCTCAAGAGACCCAGTACTTC. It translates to CASSFLAGGPQETQYF.

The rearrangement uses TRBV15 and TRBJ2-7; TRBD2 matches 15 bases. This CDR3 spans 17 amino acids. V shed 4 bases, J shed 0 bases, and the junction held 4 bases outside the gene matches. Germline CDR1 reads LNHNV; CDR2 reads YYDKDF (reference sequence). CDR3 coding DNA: TGTGCCACCAGCACCGCGGGACTAGCGGGGGGCTCCTACGAGCAGTACTTC. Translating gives CATSTAGLAGGSYEQYF.

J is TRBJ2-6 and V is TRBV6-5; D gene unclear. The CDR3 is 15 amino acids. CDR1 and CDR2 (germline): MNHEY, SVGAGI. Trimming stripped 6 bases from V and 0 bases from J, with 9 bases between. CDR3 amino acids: CASSQTNSGANVLTF. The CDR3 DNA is TGTGCCAGCAGCCAAACGAACTCTGGGGCCAACGTCCTGACTTTC.

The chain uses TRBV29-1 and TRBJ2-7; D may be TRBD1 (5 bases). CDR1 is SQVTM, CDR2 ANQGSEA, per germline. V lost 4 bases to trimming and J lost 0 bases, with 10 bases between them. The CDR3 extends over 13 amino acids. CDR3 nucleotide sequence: TGCAGCGTTGGTGGCCAGGGCTCCTACGAGCAGTACTTC. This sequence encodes CSVGGQGSYEQYF.

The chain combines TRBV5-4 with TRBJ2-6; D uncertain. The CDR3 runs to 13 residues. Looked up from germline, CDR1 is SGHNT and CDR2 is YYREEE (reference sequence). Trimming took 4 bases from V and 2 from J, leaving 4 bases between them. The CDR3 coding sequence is TGTGCCAGCAGCAAAACTGGGGCCAACGTCCTGACTTTC. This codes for CASSKTGANVLTF.

CDR3 in amino acids: CASSFGTGVGEQYF. CDR3 DNA sequence: TGTGCCAGCAGCTTTGGGACAGGGGTTGGTGAGCAGTACTTC. J is TRBJ2-7 and V is TRBV11-2; 10 bases match TRBD1. With 3 bases clipped from V and 7 bases from J, the junction kept 6 bases outside the gene matches. Germline values: CDR1 SGHAT, CDR2 FQNNGV. The CDR3 contains 14 residues.

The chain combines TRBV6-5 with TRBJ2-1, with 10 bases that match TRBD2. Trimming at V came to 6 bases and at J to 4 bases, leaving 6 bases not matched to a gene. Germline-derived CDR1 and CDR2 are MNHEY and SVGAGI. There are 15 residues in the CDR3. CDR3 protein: CASRSGGAGYNEQFF. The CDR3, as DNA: TGTGCCAGCAGGAGCGGGGGGGCCGGTTACAATGAGCAGTTCTTC.

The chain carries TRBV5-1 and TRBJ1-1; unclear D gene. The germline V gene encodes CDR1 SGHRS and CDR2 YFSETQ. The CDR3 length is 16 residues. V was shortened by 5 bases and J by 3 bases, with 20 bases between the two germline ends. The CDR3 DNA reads TGCGCCAGCAGTGCCCGGCCCGACGGCGATTACACTGAAGCTTTCTTT. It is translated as CASSARPDGDYTEAFF.

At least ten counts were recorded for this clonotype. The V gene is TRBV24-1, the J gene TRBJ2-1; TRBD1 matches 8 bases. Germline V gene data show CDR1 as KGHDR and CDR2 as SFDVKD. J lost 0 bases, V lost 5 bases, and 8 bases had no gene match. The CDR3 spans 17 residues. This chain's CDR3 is CATSGPDRGSSYNEQFF. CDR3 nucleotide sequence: TGTGCCACCAGTGGCCCTGACAGGGGTAGCTCCTACAATGAGCAGTTCTTC.

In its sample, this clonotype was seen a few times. CDR3 nucleotides: TGCGCCAGCAGCTTGACAGGGGATAACACCGGGGAGCTGTTTTTT. As protein: CASSLTGDNTGELFF. The chain is built from TRBV5-1 and TRBJ2-2, with 7 bases lining up with TRBD1. Germline V lookup: CDR1 SGHRS, CDR2 YFSETQ. The CDR3 has 15 residues. With 1 base clipped from V and 2 bases from J, the junction kept 2 bases outside the gene matches.

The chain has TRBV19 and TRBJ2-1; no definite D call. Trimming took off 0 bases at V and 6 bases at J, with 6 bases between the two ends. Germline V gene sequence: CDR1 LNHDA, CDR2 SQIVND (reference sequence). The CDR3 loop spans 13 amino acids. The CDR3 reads CASSIDWGNEQFF. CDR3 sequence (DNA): TGTGCCAGTAGTATAGACTGGGGCAATGAGCAGTTCTTC.

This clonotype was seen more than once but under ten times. CDR3 DNA: TGTGCCAGCACCCCGCGTGGGGCGGGGAGCACAGATACGCAGTATTTT. Translating gives CASTPRGAGSTDTQYF. This chain links TRBV5-4 with TRBJ2-3, with D tentatively TRBD2 (6 bases). CDR1 is SGHNT and CDR2 is YYREEE in the germline V gene (reference sequence). The V gene lost 6 bases and the J gene lost 0 bases, with 17 bases spanning the gap. CDR3 size: 16 residues. Variable domain in full (rest from reference TRBV5-4 and TRBJ2-3): ETGVTQSPTHLIKTRGQQVTLRCSSQSGHNTVSWYQQALGQGPQFIFQYYREEENGRGNFPPRFSGLQFPNYSSELNVNALELDDSALYLCASTPRGAGSTDTQYFGPGTRLTVL.

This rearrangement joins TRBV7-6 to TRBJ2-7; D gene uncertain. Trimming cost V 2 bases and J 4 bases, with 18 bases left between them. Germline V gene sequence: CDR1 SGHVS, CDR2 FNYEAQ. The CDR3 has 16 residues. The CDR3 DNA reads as TGTGCCAGCAGCTTACATGCGGAAAGTTCAGAGTACGAGCAGTACTTC. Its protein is CASSLHAESSEYEQYF.

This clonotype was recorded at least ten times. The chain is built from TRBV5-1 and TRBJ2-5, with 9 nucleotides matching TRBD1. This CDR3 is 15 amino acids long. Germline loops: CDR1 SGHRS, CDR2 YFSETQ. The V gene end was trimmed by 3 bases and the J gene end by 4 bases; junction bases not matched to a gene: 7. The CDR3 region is CASSSGTGLIETQYF. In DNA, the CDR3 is TGCGCCAGCAGCTCCGGGACAGGGCTTATAGAGACCCAGTACTTC. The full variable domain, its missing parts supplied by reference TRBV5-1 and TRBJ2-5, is KAGVTQTPRYLIKTRGQQVTLSCSPISGHRSVSWYQQTPGQGLQFLFEYFSETQRNKGNFPGRFSGRQFSNSRSEMNVSTLELGDSALYLCASSSGTGLIETQYFGPGTRLLVL.